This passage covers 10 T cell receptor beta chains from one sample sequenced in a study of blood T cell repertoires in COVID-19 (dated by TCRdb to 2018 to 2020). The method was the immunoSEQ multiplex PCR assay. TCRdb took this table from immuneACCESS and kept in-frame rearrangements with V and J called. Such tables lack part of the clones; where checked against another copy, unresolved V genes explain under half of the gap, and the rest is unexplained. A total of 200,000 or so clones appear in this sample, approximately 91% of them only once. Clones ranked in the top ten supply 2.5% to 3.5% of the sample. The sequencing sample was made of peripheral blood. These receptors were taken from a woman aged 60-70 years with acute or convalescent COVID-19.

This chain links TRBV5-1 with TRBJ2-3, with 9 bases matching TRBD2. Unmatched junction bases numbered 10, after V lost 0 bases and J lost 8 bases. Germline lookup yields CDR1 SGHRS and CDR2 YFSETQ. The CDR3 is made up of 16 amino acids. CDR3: CASSLEVVAGAGTQYF. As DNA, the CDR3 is TGCGCCAGCAGCTTGGAGGTGGTAGCGGGGGCGGGTACGCAGTATTTT.

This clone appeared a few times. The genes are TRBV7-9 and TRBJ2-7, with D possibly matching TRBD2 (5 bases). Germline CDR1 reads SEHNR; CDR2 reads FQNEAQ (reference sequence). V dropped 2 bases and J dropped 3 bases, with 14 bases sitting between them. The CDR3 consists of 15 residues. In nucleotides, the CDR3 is TGTGCCAGCAGCTTAATTTCCGGGAAAGTCTACGAGCAGTACTTC. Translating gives CASSLISGKVYEQYF.

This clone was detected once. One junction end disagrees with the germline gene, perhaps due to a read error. DNA for the CDR3: TGTGCTAGCAGCTTCGACAGGAGCTACGAGCAGTACTTC. As protein: CASSFDRSYEQYF. This sequence joins TRBV7-7 and TRBJ2-7, with a possible D match to TRBD1 (6 bases). CDR1 SSHAT and CDR2 FNYEAQ come from the germline V gene (reference sequence). This CDR3 is built from 13 residues. Based on the CDR3 plus reference TRBV7-7 and TRBJ2-7, the full variable domain is GAGVSQSPRYKVTKRGQDVTLRCDPISSHATLYWYQQALGQGPEFLTYFNYEAQPDKSGLPSDRFSAERPEGSISTLTIQRTEQRDSAMYRCASSFDRSYEQYFGPGTRLTVT.

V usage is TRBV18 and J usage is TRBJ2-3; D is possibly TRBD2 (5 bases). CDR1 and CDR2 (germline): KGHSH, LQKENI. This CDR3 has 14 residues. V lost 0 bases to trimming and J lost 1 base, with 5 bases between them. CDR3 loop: CASSPPEGTDTQYF. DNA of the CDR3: TGTGCCAGCTCACCACCGGAGGGCACAGATACGCAGTATTTT.

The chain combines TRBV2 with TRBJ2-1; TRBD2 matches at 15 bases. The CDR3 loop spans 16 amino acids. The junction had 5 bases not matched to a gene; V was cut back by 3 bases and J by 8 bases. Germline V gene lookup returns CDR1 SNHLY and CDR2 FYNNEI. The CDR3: CASSEGLAGGSDEQFF. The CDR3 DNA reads TGTGCCAGCAGTGAGGGACTAGCGGGGGGAAGCGATGAGCAGTTCTTC.

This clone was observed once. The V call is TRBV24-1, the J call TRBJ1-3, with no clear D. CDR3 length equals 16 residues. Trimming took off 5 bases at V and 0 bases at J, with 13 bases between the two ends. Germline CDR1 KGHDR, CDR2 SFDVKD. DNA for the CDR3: TGTGCCACCAGTGCCACGCCGGTAAGCTCTGGAAACACCATATATTTT. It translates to CATSATPVSSGNTIYF.

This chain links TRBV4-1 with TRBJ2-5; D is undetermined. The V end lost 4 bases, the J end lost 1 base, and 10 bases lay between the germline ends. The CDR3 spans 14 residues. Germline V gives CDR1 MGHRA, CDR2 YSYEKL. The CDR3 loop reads CASSLQIIQETQYF. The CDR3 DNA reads TGCGCCAGCAGCCTACAGATAATCCAAGAGACCCAGTACTTC.

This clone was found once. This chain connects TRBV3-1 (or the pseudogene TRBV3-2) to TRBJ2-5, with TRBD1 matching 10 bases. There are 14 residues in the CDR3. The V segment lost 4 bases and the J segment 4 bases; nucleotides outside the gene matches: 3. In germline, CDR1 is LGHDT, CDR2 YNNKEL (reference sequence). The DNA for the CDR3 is TGTGCCAGCAGCCCGGGACAGGGGCGAGAGACCCAGTACTTC. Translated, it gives CASSPGQGRETQYF.

The CDR3 nucleotides read TGTGCCAGCTCACGTATGATAGCGGGAGAAGTCGGTGAGCAGTTCTTC. Encoded protein: CASSRMIAGEVGEQFF. The chain joins TRBV18 to TRBJ2-1; 9 bases agree with TRBD2. Germline-derived CDR1 and CDR2 are KGHSH and LQKENI. Losses at the gene ends were 4 bases for V and 9 bases for J; bases not matched to a gene: 13. CDR3 length: 16 amino acids.

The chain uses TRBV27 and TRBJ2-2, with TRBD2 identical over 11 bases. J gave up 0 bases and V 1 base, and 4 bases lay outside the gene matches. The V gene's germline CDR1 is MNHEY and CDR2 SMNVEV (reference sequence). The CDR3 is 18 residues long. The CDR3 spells CASSLLGLAAPNTGELFF. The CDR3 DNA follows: TGTGCCAGCAGTTTATTGGGACTAGCGGCACCGAACACCGGGGAGCTGTTTTTT.